What follows is one T cell receptor (beta chain) and its context. Its antigen remains unknown. This entry is derived from a study of T cell repertoires in cytomegalovirus infection. Overall study: Both CMV infection and a matching HLA type were indicated by public TCR beta signatures.

The V and J ends lost 5 bases and 0 bases respectively, with 11 bases between them. The CDR3 is 14 amino acids. Study-wide results and limits: HLA-C-restricted TCR beta clonotypes specific for CMV led the ex vivo response. Individuals carrying CMV plus the relevant HLA were identified by cumulative frequency of public TCR beta families.

MiXCR, run by TCRdb on the reads, gives a single entry per CDR3 protein. The sample carries 200,000 or so distinct CDR3 sequences, 15% to 20% recorded once. The sample was PBMCs. The receptor was derived from a human donor in good health (CMV status not recorded). Some clones in this sample may be carry-over from other donors' samples. The rearrangement joins TRBV12-3 or TRBV12-4 to TRBJ2-7; D is unresolved. CDR3 sequence reads: CASSRERSSYEQYF. The DNA for the CDR3 is TGTGCCAGCAGTCGTGAGAGGAGCTCCTACGAGCAGTACTTC.